This T cell receptor beta chain was obtained from a study of OX40 agonist ivuxolimab in advanced cancers. The table came from immunoSEQ multiplex PCR; TCRdb's copy has only in-frame clones and leaves some out. In the table there are 60,000 to 75,000 clones, 88% of which are singletons. The CDR3 has 12 residues. Germline V gene sequence: CDR1 MNHNS, CDR2 SASEGT. Trimming pared 3 bases from V and 3 bases from J, leaving 3 bases between. Sequencing was performed on CD4+ or CD8+ T cells sorted from blood, taken in a trial of the OX40 agonist ivuxolimab. The receptor's source is an adult with an advanced solid tumor such as melanoma, head and neck, liver or kidney cancer. V gene TRBV6-1 combines with J gene TRBJ1-5, with D unresolved. For the CDR3, the DNA is TGTGCCAGCAGTGACGCCAATCAGCCCCAGCATTTT. Its translation: CASSDANQPQHF.